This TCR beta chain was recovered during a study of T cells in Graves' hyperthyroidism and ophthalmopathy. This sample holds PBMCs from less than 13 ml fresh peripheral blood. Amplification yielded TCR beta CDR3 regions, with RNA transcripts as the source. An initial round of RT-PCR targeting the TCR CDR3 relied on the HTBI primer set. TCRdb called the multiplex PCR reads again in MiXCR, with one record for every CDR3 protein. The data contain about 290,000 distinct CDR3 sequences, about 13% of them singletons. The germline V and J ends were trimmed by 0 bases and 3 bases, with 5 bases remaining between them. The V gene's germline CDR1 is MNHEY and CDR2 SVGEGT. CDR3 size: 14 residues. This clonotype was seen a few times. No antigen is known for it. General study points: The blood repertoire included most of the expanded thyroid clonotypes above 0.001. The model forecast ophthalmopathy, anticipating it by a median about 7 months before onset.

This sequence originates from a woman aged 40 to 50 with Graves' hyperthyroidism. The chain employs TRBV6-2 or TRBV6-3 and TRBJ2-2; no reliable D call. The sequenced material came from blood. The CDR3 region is CASSYSTDTGELFF. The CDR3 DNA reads TGTGCCAGCAGTTACTCGACGGACACCGGGGAGCTGTTTTTT.